The T cell receptor beta chain under discussion was sequenced for a study of molecular identifiers for immune sequencing clone quantification. Each CDR3 protein is one row after TCRdb ran MiXCR on the PCR reads. The sample lists over 300,000 distinct CDR3 sequences, roughly 24% occurring once. This clonotype appeared many times. Looked up from germline, CDR1 is SGHVS and CDR2 is FNYEAQ. The V and J ends lost 4 bases and 0 bases respectively, with 10 bases between them. The CDR3 spans 14 residues. The sequence was collected from a human donor in good health. Some libraries in this study had Jurkat cell RNA spiked in. The V and J genes are TRBV7-6 and TRBJ2-7, with D possibly TRBD1 on 5 matching bases. Material for sequencing was naive CD8+ T cells from blood, with Jurkat cell RNA spiked in. Subset given: FACS-sorted CD8+CD4-CCR7+CD45RA+ naive T cells. The CDR3 coding sequence is TGTGCCAGCAGCTCCGTCGACAGCTCCTACGAGCAGTACTTC. Translation gives CASSSVDSSYEQYF.